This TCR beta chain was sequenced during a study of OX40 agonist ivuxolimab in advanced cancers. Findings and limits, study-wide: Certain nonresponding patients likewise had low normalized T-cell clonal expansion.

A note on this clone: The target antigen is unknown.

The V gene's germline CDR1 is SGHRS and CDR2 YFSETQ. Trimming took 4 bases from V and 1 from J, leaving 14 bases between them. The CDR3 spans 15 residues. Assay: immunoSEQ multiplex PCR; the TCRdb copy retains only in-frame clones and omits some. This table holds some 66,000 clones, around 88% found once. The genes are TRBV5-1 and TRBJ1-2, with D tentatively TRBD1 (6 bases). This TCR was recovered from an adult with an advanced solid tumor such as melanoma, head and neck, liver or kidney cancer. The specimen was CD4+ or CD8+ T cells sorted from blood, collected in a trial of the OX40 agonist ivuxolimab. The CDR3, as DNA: TGCGCCAGCAGCGCGCCCCTCAGGGGTAACTATGGCTACACCTTC. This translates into CASSAPLRGNYGYTF.